This is a list of T cell receptor beta chains from one sample in a study of T cells in Graves' hyperthyroidism and ophthalmopathy. TCRdb analysed the multiplex PCR reads with MiXCR anew, one entry per CDR3 protein. The sample shows 450,000 to 700,000 distinct CDR3 sequences, 40% to 55% of them seen only once. The specimen was peripheral blood or thyroid tissue (not recorded which). Source of these receptors: a young woman with Graves' hyperthyroidism. CDR3s include the opening cysteine and the closing phenylalanine or tryptophan. The D gene is left open where the match is weak. Only part of the rows carry a size: once, few, many, or a class if the clone is expanded.

v_call: TRBV4-1; j_call: TRBJ2-7; d_call: -; clone_size: -; cdr3_nt: TGCGCCAGCAGCCAAGGAGCGGTTTCCTCCTACGAGCAGTACTTC; cdr3_aa: CASSQGAVSSYEQYF
v_call: TRBV19; j_call: TRBJ2-2; d_call: TRBD2; clone_size: many; cdr3_nt: TGTGCCAGTAGTTGGAGCGGGAGGACGAACACCGGGGAGCTGTTTTTT; cdr3_aa: CASSWSGRTNTGELFF
v_call: TRBV7-7; j_call: TRBJ2-2; d_call: -; clone_size: -; cdr3_nt: -; cdr3_aa: CASSLDRGSCFF
v_call: TRBV30; j_call: TRBJ1-3; d_call: -; clone_size: -; cdr3_nt: TGTGCCTGGAGCGCCTTAGGGGTCGGTGGAAACACCATATATTTT; cdr3_aa: CAWSALGVGGNTIYF
v_call: TRBV12-3/TRBV12-4; j_call: TRBJ1-5; d_call: -; clone_size: many; cdr3_nt: TGTGCCAGCAGTTTGGAGGGGAGAGGGCCCCAGCATTTT; cdr3_aa: CASSLEGRGPQHF
v_call: TRBV11-1; j_call: TRBJ1-2; d_call: -; clone_size: -; cdr3_nt: TGTGCCAGCAGCTTAGCGGGAACCGGGGAGCATGGCTACACCTTC; cdr3_aa: CASSLAGTGEHGYTF
v_call: TRBV6-6; j_call: TRBJ2-1; d_call: -; clone_size: -; cdr3_nt: TGTGCCAGCAGTTACCTGGAAGATGAGCAGTTCTTC; cdr3_aa: CASSYLEDEQFF
v_call: TRBV2; j_call: TRBJ2-5; d_call: TRBD1; clone_size: -; cdr3_nt: TGTGCCAGCAGGCCCACAGGGGTGAGGAGGGAGACCCAGTACTTC; cdr3_aa: CASRPTGVRRETQYF
v_call: TRBV13; j_call: TRBJ1-2; d_call: -; clone_size: many; cdr3_nt: TGTGCCAGCAGCGCGCACAGGGTCGACCTCTATGGCTACACCTTC; cdr3_aa: CASSAHRVDLYGYTF
v_call: TRBV19; j_call: TRBJ1-1; d_call: -; clone_size: many; cdr3_nt: TGTGCCAGTAGAGGAGCCAGGGGACGGTCGAACACTGAAGCTTTCTTT; cdr3_aa: CASRGARGRSNTEAFF
v_call: TRBV5-1; j_call: TRBJ1-1; d_call: TRBD1; clone_size: -; cdr3_nt: TGCGCCAGCAGCCTCCGGGACAGGGGAAGCACTGAAGCTTTCTTT; cdr3_aa: CASSLRDRGSTEAFF
v_call: TRBV2; j_call: TRBJ1-2; d_call: -; clone_size: -; cdr3_nt: TGTGCCAGCAGTGAAGCGGGCTACACCTTC; cdr3_aa: CASSEAGYTF
v_call: TRBV12-3/TRBV12-4; j_call: TRBJ2-6; d_call: -; clone_size: many; cdr3_nt: TGTGCCAGCAGCCCGCGGAACTCTGGGGCCAACGTCCTGACTTTC; cdr3_aa: CASSPRNSGANVLTF
v_call: TRBV11-2; j_call: TRBJ2-2; d_call: -; clone_size: many; cdr3_nt: TGTGCCAGCAGCTTAATCAGGGGCAGGAGCGGGGAGCTGTTTTTT; cdr3_aa: CASSLIRGRSGELFF
v_call: TRBV30; j_call: TRBJ1-2; d_call: -; clone_size: few; cdr3_nt: TGTGCCTGGAGTGTACGCGGGGCTGGCTACACCTTC; cdr3_aa: CAWSVRGAGYTF
v_call: TRBV5-1; j_call: TRBJ2-3; d_call: TRBD1; clone_size: -; cdr3_nt: TGCGCCAGCAACACCGGGACAGAGTACACAGATACGCAGTATTTT; cdr3_aa: CASNTGTEYTDTQYF
v_call: TRBV20-1; j_call: TRBJ2-5; d_call: TRBD1; clone_size: -; cdr3_nt: TGCAGTGCCAGTAGTCGGGACAGACAAGAGACCCAGTACTTC; cdr3_aa: CSASSRDRQETQYF
v_call: TRBV25-1; j_call: TRBJ1-1; d_call: TRBD1; clone_size: -; cdr3_nt: TGTGCCAGCCTAGACAGGGTCTCGAACACTGAAGCTTTCTTT; cdr3_aa: CASLDRVSNTEAFF
v_call: TRBV9; j_call: TRBJ1-2; d_call: TRBD1; clone_size: -; cdr3_nt: TGTGCCAGCAGTGTGGACAGGGAACGTGGAAACACCTTC; cdr3_aa: CASSVDRERGNTF
v_call: TRBV5-4; j_call: TRBJ2-7; d_call: TRBD1; clone_size: few; cdr3_nt: TGTGCCAGCAGCACCCGGGACAGGGGGCTCGACGAGCAGTACTTC; cdr3_aa: CASSTRDRGLDEQYF
v_call: TRBV19; j_call: TRBJ1-1; d_call: TRBD1; clone_size: few; cdr3_nt: TGTGCCAGTAGTATTTCGGGCAGGGGGCTCATGAACACTGAAGCTTTCTTT; cdr3_aa: CASSISGRGLMNTEAFF
v_call: TRBV6-2/TRBV6-3; j_call: TRBJ1-1; d_call: -; clone_size: many; cdr3_nt: TGTGCCAGCGGGGTCCATCTCTACGAAGCTTTCTTT; cdr3_aa: CASGVHLYEAFF
v_call: TRBV12-3/TRBV12-4; j_call: TRBJ2-7; d_call: -; clone_size: -; cdr3_nt: TGTGCCAGCAGTTTCCGGCACCTCTCCTACGAGCAGTACTTC; cdr3_aa: CASSFRHLSYEQYF
v_call: TRBV29-1; j_call: TRBJ1-2; d_call: -; clone_size: -; cdr3_nt: TGCAGCGCCGAGACCACAGGTGTGGATGGCTACACCTTC; cdr3_aa: CSAETTGVDGYTF
v_call: TRBV7-8; j_call: TRBJ2-2; d_call: TRBD1; clone_size: -; cdr3_nt: TGTGCCAGCAGCTCCCGACAGGGGGCGAACACCGGGGAGCTGTTTTTT; cdr3_aa: CASSSRQGANTGELFF
v_call: TRBV24-1; j_call: TRBJ2-1; d_call: TRBD2; clone_size: few; cdr3_nt: TGTGCCACCAGTGACCATAGGACTAGCGGGGCCAACAATGAGCAGTTCTTC; cdr3_aa: CATSDHRTSGANNEQFF
v_call: TRBV12-3/TRBV12-4; j_call: TRBJ2-1; d_call: TRBD2; clone_size: -; cdr3_nt: TGTGCCAGCAGTTTTAGCGGGAGCTTCTACAATGAGCAGTTCTTC; cdr3_aa: CASSFSGSFYNEQFF
v_call: TRBV7-6; j_call: TRBJ2-2; d_call: TRBD1; clone_size: many; cdr3_nt: TGTGCCAGCAGCCACGACAGGGGAGACACCGGGGAGCTGTTTTTT; cdr3_aa: CASSHDRGDTGELFF
v_call: TRBV19; j_call: TRBJ1-5; d_call: -; clone_size: many; cdr3_nt: TGTGCCAGTAACCTCGGACAGACCAATCAGCCCCAGCATTTT; cdr3_aa: CASNLGQTNQPQHF
v_call: TRBV5-5; j_call: TRBJ2-5; d_call: -; clone_size: many; cdr3_nt: TGTGCCAGCAGCCTTGACCCGGACTGGACCCAGTACTTC; cdr3_aa: CASSLDPDWTQYF
v_call: TRBV30; j_call: TRBJ2-3; d_call: -; clone_size: -; cdr3_nt: TGTGCCTGGAGTGTTACCGGGGGCGCAGATACGCAGTATTTT; cdr3_aa: CAWSVTGGADTQYF
v_call: TRBV6-5; j_call: TRBJ2-7; d_call: -; clone_size: -; cdr3_nt: TGTGCCAGCAGTTACTCAGGGGCAGCACATGAGCAGTACTTC; cdr3_aa: CASSYSGAAHEQYF
v_call: TRBV12-3/TRBV12-4; j_call: TRBJ2-7; d_call: -; clone_size: -; cdr3_nt: TGTGCCAGCAGTCCCAGATTCGGACAGGAGCAGTACTTC; cdr3_aa: CASSPRFGQEQYF
v_call: TRBV15; j_call: TRBJ1-2; d_call: TRBD1; clone_size: many; cdr3_nt: TGTGCCACCAGCATACCGGGACAGGGGACAACCTTC; cdr3_aa: CATSIPGQGTTF
v_call: TRBV12-3/TRBV12-4; j_call: TRBJ1-2; d_call: TRBD1; clone_size: -; cdr3_nt: TGTGCCAGCAGCGACAGGGAGGGTGGCTACACCTTC; cdr3_aa: CASSDREGGYTF
v_call: TRBV19; j_call: TRBJ2-2; d_call: -; clone_size: once; cdr3_nt: TGTGCCAGTACGGGAGATATGACCGGGGAGCTGTTTTTT; cdr3_aa: CASTGDMTGELFF
v_call: TRBV6-5; j_call: TRBJ1-1; d_call: TRBD1; clone_size: many; cdr3_nt: TGTGCCAGCAAGGACAGGTTCACTGAAGCTTTCTTT; cdr3_aa: CASKDRFTEAFF
v_call: TRBV20-1; j_call: TRBJ2-2; d_call: -; clone_size: many; cdr3_nt: TGCAGTGCTAGGAGGGATGGGGGGCCCGGGGAGCTGTTTTTT; cdr3_aa: CSARRDGGPGELFF
v_call: TRBV20-1; j_call: TRBJ2-7; d_call: TRBD1; clone_size: once; cdr3_nt: TGCAGTGCTAGAGGGGACAGGGACGAGCAGTACTTC; cdr3_aa: CSARGDRDEQYF
v_call: TRBV11-2; j_call: TRBJ2-7; d_call: -; clone_size: many; cdr3_nt: TGTGCCAGCAGCTTAGCCGCCCCCATATTATACGAGCGGTACTTC; cdr3_aa: CASSLAAPILYERYF